This TCR beta chain was observed in a study of shared clonotypes between healthy human individuals. Points from the study as a whole: It was the non-shared clonotypes that had lower generation probabilities than clonotypes shared by all four donors.

The protocol was immunoSEQ multiplex PCR, while the TCRdb copy is restricted to in-frame clones and leaves out a portion. The sample has more than 850,000 clones; around three quarters are singletons. Remarks on this clone: Its antigen is not identified.

The CDR3 runs 12 residues. V gave up 3 bases and J gave up 6 bases, with 9 bases separating them. Looked up from germline, CDR1 is SGHTA and CDR2 is FQGNSA. This chain joins TRBV7-2 and TRBJ2-7; D is possibly TRBD2 (5 bases). Sequencing was carried out using memory CD4+ T cells from PBMCs. Specified subset: CD45RA-negative fraction. The TCR sequence derives from a man between 18 and 35 years old in good health. Some clones in this sample may be carry-over from other donors' samples. This CDR3 reads CASSLGAAEQYF. The CDR3 coding sequence is TGTGCCAGCAGCTTGGGAGCTGCCGAGCAGTACTTC.